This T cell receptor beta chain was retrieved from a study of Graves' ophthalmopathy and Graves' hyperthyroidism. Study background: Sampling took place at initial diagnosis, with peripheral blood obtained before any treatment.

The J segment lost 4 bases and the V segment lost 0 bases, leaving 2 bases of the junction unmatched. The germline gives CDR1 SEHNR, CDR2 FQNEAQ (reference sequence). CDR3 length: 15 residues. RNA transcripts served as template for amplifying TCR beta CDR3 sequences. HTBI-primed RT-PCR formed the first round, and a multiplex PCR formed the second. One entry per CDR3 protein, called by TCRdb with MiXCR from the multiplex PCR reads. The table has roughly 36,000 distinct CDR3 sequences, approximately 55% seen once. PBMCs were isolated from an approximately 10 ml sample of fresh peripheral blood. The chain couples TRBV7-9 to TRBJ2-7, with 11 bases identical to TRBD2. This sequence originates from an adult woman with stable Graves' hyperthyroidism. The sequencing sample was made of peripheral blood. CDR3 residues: CASSLASSGRYEQYF. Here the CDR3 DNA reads TGTGCCAGCAGCTTAGCGTCTAGCGGGAGGTACGAGCAGTACTTC. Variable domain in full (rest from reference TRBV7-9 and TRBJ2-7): DTGVSQNPRHKITKRGQNVTFRCDPISEHNRLYWYRQTLGQGPEFLTYFQNEAQLEKSRLLSDRFSAERPKGSFSTLEIQRTEQGDSAMYLCASSLASSGRYEQYFGPGTRLTVT.